The source of this TCR beta chain is a study of OX40 agonist ivuxolimab in advanced cancers. In the study overall: Treatment of patients was with ivuxolimab, an agonistic anti-OX40 (CD134) antibody. Eligibility rules accepted prior anti-PD-1, anti-PD-L1 or anti-CTLA-4 therapy, and 35% to 40% had some. Partial responses were observed in three patients, of whom one had hepatocellular carcinoma and two had cutaneous melanoma. Study results and limitations: At 0.1 to 3.0 mg/kg and by week 6, CD4+ and CD8+ T cells in the blood had expanded clonally.

Germline V gene data show CDR1 as MDHEN and CDR2 as SYDVKM. V dropped 4 bases and J dropped 3; count of bases not matched to a gene: 20. This CDR3 comprises 20 residues. Sequencing was performed with immunoSEQ multiplex PCR; in TCRdb, only in-frame clones are kept and a portion is missing. The sample contains 55,000 to 70,000 clones, 85% of which appear only once. Concerning this clone: Its antigen is not known.

V gene TRBV28 combines with J gene TRBJ1-5; 8 nucleotides match TRBD1. This specimen consisted of CD4+ or CD8+ T cells sorted from blood, obtained in a trial of the OX40 agonist ivuxolimab. The TCR originated in an adult with an advanced solid tumor such as melanoma, head and neck, liver or kidney cancer. The CDR3 sequence is CASSWPLNQTGQGSNQPQHF. In nucleotides, the CDR3 is TGTGCCAGCAGTTGGCCCCTCAATCAAACAGGACAGGGCTCCAATCAGCCCCAGCATTTT.